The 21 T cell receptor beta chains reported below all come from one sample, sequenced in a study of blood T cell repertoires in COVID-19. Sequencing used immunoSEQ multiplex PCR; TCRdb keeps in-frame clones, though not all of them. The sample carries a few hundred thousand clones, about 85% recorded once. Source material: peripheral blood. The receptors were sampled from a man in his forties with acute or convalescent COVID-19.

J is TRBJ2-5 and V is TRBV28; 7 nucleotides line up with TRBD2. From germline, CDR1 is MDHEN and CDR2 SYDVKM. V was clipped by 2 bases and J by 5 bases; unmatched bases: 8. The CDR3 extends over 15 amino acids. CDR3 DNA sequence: TGTGCCAGCAGTTTAAAAAGCGGGGTGTGGGAGACCCAGTACTTC. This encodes CASSLKSGVWETQYF.

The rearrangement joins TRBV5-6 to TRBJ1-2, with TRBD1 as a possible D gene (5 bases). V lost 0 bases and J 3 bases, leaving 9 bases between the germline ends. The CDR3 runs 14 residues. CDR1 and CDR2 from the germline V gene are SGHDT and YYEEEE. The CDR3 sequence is CASSLGRGYYGYTF. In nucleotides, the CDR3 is TGTGCCAGCAGCTTGGGAAGGGGATACTATGGCTACACCTTC.

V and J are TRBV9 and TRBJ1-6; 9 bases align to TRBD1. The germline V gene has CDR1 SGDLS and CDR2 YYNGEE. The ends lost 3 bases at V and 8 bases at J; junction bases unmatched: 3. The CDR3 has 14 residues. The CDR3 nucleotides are TGTGCCAGCAGCGCCGACAGGGGGGATTCACCCCTCCACTTT. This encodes CASSADRGDSPLHF.

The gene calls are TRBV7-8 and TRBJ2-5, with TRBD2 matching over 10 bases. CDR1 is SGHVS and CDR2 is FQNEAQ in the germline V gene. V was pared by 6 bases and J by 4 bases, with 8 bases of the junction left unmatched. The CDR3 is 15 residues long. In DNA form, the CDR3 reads TGTGCCAGCAGATCTACTAGCGGGGAAAGAGAGACCCAGTACTTC. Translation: CASRSTSGERETQYF.

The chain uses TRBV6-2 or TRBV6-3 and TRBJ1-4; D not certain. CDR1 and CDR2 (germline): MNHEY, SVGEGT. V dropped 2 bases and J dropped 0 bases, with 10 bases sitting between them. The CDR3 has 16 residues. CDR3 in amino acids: CASSYGQNPTNEKLFF. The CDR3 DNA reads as TGTGCCAGCAGTTACGGGCAGAATCCAACTAATGAAAAACTGTTTTTT.

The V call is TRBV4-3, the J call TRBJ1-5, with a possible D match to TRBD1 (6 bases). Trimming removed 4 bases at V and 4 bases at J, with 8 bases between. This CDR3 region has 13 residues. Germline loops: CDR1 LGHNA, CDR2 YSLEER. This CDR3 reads CASSLGANQPQHF. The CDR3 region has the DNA TGCGCCAGCAGCCTGGGGGCTAATCAGCCCCAGCATTTT.

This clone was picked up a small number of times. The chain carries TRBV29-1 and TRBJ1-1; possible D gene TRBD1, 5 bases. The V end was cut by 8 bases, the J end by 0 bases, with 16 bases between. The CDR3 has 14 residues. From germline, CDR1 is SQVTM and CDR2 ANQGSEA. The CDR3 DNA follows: TGCAGCCCCACCTGCCCGGGGGTGAACACTGAAGCTTTCTTT. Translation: CSPTCPGVNTEAFF.

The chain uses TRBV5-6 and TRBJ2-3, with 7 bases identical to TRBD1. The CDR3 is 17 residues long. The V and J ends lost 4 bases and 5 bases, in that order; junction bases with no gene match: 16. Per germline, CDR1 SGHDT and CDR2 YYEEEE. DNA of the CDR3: TGTGCCAGCAGCCTAGGGGACCATCAGGGGGTAAGAGATACGCAGTATTTT. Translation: CASSLGDHQGVRDTQYF.

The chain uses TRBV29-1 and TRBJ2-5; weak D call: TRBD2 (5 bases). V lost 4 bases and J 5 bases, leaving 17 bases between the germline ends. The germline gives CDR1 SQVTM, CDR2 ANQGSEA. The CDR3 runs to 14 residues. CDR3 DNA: TGCAGCGTTGGTGAGGGTGGGATGTGGGAGACCCAGTACTTC. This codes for CSVGEGGMWETQYF.

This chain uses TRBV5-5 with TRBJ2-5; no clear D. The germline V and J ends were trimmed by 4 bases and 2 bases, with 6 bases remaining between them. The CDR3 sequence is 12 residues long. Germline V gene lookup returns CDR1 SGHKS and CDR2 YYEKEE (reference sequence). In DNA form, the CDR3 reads TGTGCCAGCAGCCCCAAACAAGAGACCCAGTACTTC. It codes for CASSPKQETQYF.

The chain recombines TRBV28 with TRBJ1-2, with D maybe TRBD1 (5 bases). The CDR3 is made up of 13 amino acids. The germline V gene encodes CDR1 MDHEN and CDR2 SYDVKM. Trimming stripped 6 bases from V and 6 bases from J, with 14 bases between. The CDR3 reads CASRSPGLDGYTF. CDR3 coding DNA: TGTGCCAGCAGAAGTCCAGGGTTGGATGGCTACACCTTC.

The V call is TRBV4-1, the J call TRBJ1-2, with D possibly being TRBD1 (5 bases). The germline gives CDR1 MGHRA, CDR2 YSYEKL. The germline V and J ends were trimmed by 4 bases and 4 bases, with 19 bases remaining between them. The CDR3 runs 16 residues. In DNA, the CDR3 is TGCGCCAGCAGCCCAGCGGGGCAGGGAAAATCCTATGGCTACACCTTC. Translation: CASSPAGQGKSYGYTF.

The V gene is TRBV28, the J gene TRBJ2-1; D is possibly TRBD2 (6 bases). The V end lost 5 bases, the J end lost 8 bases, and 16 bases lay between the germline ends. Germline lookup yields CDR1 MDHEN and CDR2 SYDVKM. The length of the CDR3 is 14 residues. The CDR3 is CASSGMGGSHEQFF. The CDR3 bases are TGTGCCAGCAGTGGGATGGGGGGTAGCCATGAGCAGTTCTTC.

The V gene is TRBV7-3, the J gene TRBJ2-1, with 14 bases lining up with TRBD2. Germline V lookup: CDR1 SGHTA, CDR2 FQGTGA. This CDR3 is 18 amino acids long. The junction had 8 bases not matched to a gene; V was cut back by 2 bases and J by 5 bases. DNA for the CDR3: TGTGCCAGCAGCTTAGTTGGGACTAGCGGGGGCCGGAACAATGAGCAGTTCTTC. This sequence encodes CASSLVGTSGGRNNEQFF.

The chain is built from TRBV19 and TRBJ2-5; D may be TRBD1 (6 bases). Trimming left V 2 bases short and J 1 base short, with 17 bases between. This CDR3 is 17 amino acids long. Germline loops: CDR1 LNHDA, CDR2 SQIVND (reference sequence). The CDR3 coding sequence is TGTGCCAGTAGTATATCAAGAACCCGGACAGCCCAAGAGACCCAGTACTTC. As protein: CASSISRTRTAQETQYF.

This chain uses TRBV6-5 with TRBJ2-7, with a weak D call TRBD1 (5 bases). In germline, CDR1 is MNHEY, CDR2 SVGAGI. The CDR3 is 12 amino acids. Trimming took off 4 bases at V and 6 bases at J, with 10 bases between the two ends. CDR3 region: CASSSQGGEQYF. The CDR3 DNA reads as TGTGCCAGCAGTTCCCAGGGCGGCGAGCAGTACTTC.

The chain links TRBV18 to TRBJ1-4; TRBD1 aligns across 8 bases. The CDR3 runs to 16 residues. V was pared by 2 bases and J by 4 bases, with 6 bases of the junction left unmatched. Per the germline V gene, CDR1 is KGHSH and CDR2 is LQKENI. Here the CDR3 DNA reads TGTGCCAGCTCACCAGCAGGGGGCAAGGGTAATGAAAAACTGTTTTTT. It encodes CASSPAGGKGNEKLFF.

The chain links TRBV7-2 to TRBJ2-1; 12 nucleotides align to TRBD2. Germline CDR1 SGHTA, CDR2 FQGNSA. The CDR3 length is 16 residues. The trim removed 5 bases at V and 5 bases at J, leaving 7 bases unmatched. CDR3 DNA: TGTGCCAGCAGCCTATGGACTAGCGGGGTAAACAATGAGCAGTTCTTC. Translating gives CASSLWTSGVNNEQFF.

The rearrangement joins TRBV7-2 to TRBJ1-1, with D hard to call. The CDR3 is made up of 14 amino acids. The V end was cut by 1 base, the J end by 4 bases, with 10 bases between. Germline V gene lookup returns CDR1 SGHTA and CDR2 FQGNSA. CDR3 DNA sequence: TGTGCCAGCAGCTTAGACTCCGTGTCCACTGAAGCTTTCTTT. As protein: CASSLDSVSTEAFF.

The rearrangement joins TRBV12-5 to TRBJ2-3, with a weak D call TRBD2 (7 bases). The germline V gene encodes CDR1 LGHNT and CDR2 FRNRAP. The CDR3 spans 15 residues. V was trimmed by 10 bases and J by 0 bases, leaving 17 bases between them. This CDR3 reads CAIGSGGPSTDTQYF. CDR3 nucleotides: TGTGCTATTGGCTCGGGGGGCCCGAGCACAGATACGCAGTATTTT.

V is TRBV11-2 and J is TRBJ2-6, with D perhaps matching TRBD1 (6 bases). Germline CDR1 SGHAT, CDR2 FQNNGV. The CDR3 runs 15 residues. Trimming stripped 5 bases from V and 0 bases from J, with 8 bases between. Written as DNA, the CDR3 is TGTGCCAGCAGCCGAGGGGGCTCTGGGGCCAACGTCCTGACTTTC. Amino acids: CASSRGGSGANVLTF.